These T cell receptor beta chains were read from a single sample in a study of cytotoxic CD8 clonotypes in ibrutinib-treated CLL. Clones were sequenced by immunoSEQ multiplex PCR, and TCRdb holds only the in-frame ones, with some missing. Among about 150,000 clones, about 79% were seen once, and the ten largest hold roughly 12%. The material sequenced was PBMCs, taken after 12 months of ibrutinib treatment. These TCRs come from a human donor with chronic lymphocytic leukemia. CDR3s include the opening cysteine and the closing phenylalanine or tryptophan. A D gene is named only where the DNA matches it firmly. Clone size is not always given. Where it is, it says once, few, many or a class for expanded clones.

j_call d_call v_call clone_size cdr3_aa cdr3_nt
TRBJ2-7 NA TRBV5-6 NA CASSLVPGGGARYEQYF TGTGCCAGCAGCTTGGTGCCGGGCGGGGGCGCAAGGTACGAGCAGTACTTC
TRBJ2-3 NA TRBV28 NA CASSLSATRTDTQYF TGTGCCAGCAGTTTATCGGCTACTCGCACAGATACGCAGTATTTT
TRBJ2-5 TRBD2 TRBV11-1 once CASSLSLAGVSETQYF TGTGCCAGCAGCTTATCACTAGCGGGAGTTAGTGAGACCCAGTACTTC
TRBJ2-1 NA TRBV9 NA CASSGTGSISYNEQFF TGTGCCAGCAGTGGCACCGGGAGTATATCCTACAATGAGCAGTTCTTC
TRBJ2-1 TRBD1 TRBV27 NA CASTQGVPYNEQFF TGTGCCAGTACACAGGGGGTCCCCTACAATGAGCAGTTCTTC
TRBJ1-2 TRBD1 TRBV5-1 NA CASSATGGLGYGYTF TGCGCCAGCAGCGCGACAGGGGGCTTGGGCTATGGCTACACCTTC
TRBJ2-7 TRBD2 TRBV6-5 NA CASSPALGLSYEQYF TGTGCCAGCAGTCCTGCTCTGGGACTATCCTACGAGCAGTACTTC
TRBJ1-4 NA TRBV13 NA CASSPRGGAGEKLFF TGTGCCAGCAGCCCGAGGGGGGGCGCCGGTGAAAAACTGTTTTTT
TRBJ2-1 TRBD2 TRBV10-3 NA CAISEVGRRHEQFF TGTGCCATCAGTGAGGTCGGGAGGAGGCATGAGCAGTTCTTC
TRBJ1-5 TRBD1 TRBV7-2 NA CASSTGTGGNGNQPQHF TGTGCCAGCAGCACCGGGACAGGGGGAAACGGCAATCAGCCCCAGCATTTT
TRBJ2-7 TRBD2 TRBV7-2 NA CASSPPVGTSGNYEQYF TGTGCCAGCAGCCCACCCGTTGGGACTAGCGGGAACTACGAGCAGTACTTC
TRBJ1-2 NA TRBV7-2 NA CASSLTGWANYGYTF TGTGCCAGCAGCCTCACAGGGTGGGCTAACTATGGCTACACCTTC
TRBJ2-1 NA TRBV7-6 NA CASSKKDSETNEQFF TGTGCCAGCAGCAAAAAGGACTCTGAAACGAATGAGCAGTTCTTC
TRBJ2-7 NA TRBV4-1 NA CASSQVLSAKTSYEQYF TGCGCCAGCAGCCAAGTCCTTAGCGCAAAAACCTCCTACGAGCAGTACTTC
TRBJ2-7 TRBD1 TRBV7-2 NA CASSLGSRTGGYEQYF TGTGCCAGCAGCTTAGGATCCCGGACAGGGGGATACGAGCAGTACTTC
TRBJ2-1 NA TRBV5-4 few CASSSSRSSNEQFF TGTGCCAGCAGCTCCTCACGGAGCAGCAATGAGCAGTTCTTC
TRBJ2-7 NA TRBV7-6 NA CASSLEWAYEQYF TGTGCCAGCAGCTTGGAGTGGGCCTACGAGCAGTACTTC
TRBJ2-7 TRBD2 TRBV4-3 NA CASSPREGSRHEQYF TGCGCCAGCTCCCCCCGGGAGGGGAGTAGGCACGAGCAGTACTTC
TRBJ2-1 NA TRBV29-1 NA CSVEGTREQFF TGCAGCGTTGAAGGGACAAGAGAGCAGTTCTTC